The present TCR beta chain was sequenced within a study of beta chain features in type 1 diabetes. General study findings and limits: For type 1 diabetes patients, VDJ junctions showed fewer insertions and more deletions. PCR may have favored shorter templates equally in patients and controls. Within each of all four CD4+ subsets, Type 1 diabetes patients had TCRB CDR3s that were moderately but significantly shorter.

The V gene's germline CDR1 is SGHTA and CDR2 FQGNSA. The CDR3 has 14 amino acids. Trimming cost V 5 bases and J 1 base; bases outside gene matches: 3. Reverse transcription of all isolated RNA meant that expressed TCRB transcripts were sequenced. Naive, central memory and regulatory T cell samples averaged around 3.9 million immunoSEQ reads each. Here immunoSEQ multiplex PCR was the method, and the copy in TCRdb shows in-frame clones only, minus some. In the table there are hundreds of thousands of clones, 15% to 20% of which are singletons. This clone was counted a few times. The antigen is not known. Other DNA variants within this sample encode the same CDR3.

The clonotype comes from a young woman in good health. The sequenced sample was naive CD4+ T cells from blood. This rearrangement joins TRBV7-2 to TRBJ2-5, with 8 bases that match TRBD2. CDR3 DNA: TGTGCCAGCAGCCGGGGGGGCACCCAAGAGACCCAGTACTTC. Protein: CASSRGGTQETQYF.